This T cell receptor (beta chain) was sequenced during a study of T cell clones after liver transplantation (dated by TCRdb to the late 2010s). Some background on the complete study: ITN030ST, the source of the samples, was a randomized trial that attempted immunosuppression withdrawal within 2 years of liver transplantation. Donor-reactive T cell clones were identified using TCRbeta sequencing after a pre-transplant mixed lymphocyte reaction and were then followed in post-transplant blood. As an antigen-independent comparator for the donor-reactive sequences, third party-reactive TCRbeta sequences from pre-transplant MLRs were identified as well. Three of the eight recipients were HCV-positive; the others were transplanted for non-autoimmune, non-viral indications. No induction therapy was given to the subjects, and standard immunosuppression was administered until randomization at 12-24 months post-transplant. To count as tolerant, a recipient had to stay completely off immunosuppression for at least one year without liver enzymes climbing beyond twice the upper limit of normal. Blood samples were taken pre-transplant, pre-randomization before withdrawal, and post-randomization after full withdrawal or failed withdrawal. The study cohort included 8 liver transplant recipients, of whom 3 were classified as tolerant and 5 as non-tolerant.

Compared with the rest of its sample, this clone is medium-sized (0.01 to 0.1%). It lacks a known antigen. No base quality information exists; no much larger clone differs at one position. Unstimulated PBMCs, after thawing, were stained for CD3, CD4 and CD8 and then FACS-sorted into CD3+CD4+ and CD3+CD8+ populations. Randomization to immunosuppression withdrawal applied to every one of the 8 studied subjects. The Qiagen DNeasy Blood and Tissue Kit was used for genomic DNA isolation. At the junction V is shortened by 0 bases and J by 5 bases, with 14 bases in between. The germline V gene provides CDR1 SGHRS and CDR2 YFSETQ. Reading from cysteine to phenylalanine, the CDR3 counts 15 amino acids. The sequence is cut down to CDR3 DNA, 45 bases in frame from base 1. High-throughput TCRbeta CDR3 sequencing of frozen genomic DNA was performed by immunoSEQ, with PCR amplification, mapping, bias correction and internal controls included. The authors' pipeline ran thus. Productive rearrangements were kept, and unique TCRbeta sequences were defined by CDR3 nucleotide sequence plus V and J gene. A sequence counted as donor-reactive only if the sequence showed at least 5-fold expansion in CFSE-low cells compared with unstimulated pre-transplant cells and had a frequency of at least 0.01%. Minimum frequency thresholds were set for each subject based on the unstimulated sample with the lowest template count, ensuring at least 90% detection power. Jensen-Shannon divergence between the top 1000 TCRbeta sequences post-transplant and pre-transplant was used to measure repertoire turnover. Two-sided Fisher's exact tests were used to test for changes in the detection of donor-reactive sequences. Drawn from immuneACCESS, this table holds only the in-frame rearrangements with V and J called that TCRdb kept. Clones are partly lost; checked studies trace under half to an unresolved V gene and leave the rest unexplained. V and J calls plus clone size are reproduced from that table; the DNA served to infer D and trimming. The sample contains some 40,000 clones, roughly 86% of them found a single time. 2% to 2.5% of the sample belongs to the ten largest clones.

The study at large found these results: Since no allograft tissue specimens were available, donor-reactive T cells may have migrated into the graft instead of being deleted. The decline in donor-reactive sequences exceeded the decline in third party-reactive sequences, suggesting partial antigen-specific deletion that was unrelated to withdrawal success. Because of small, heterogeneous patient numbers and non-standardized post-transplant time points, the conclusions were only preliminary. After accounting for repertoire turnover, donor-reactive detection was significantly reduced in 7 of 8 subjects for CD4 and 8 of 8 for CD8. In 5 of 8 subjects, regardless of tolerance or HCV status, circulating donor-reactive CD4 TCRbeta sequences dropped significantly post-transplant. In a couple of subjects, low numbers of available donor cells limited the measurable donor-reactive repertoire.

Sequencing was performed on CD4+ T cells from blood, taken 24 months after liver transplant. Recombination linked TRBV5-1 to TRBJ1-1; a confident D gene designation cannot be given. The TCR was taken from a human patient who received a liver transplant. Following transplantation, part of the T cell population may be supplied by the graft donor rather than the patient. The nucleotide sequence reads TGCGCCAGCAGCTTGGGCGTCACAGCGGGGACTGAAGCTTTCTTT. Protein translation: CASSLGVTAGTEAFF.